This T cell receptor (beta chain) was sequenced for a study of cytomegalovirus exposure and HLA in healthy donors. The study's findings and limits: When presence/absence was analysed, sequencing depth was taken to be roughly uniform across donors. By HLA locus, TCR association rates varied in a later analysis, with DRB1 showing the most and HLA-C the fewest.

The length of the CDR3 is 18 residues. Germline values: CDR1 MGHRA, CDR2 YSYEKL. V was pared by 0 bases and J by 4 bases, with 8 bases of the junction left unmatched. PCR involved 60 Vbeta and 13 Jbeta primers. Produced via immunoSEQ multiplex PCR; TCRdb's table is partial and in-frame only. The sample records around 150,000 clones, about 86% being singletons. Comment on this clone: No antigen is known for it.

The chain links TRBV4-1 to TRBJ2-7, with 14 positions matching TRBD2. The specimen sequenced was PBMCs. The sequence came from a woman under 30 in good health and CMV-seronegative. The CDR3 bases are TGCGCCAGCAGCCAAGATGAGGGGACTAGCGGGAGACGGTACGAGCAGTACTTC. It specifies CASSQDEGTSGRRYEQYF.